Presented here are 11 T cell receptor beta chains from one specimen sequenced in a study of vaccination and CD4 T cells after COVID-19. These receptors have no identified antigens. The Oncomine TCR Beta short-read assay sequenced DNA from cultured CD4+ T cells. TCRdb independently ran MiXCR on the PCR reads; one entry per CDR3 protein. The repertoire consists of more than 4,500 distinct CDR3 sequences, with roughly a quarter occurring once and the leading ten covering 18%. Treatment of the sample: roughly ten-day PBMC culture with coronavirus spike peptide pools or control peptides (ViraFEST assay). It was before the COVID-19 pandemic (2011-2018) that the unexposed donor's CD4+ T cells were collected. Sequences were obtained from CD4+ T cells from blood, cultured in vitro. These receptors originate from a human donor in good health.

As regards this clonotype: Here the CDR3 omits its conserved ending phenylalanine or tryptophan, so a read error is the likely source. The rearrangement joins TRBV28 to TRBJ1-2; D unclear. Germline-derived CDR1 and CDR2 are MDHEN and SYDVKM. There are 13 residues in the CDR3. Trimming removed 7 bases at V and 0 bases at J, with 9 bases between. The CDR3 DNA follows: TGTGCCAGCATTGGCGGAGCTAACTATGGCTACACCTCC. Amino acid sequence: CASIGGANYGYTS.

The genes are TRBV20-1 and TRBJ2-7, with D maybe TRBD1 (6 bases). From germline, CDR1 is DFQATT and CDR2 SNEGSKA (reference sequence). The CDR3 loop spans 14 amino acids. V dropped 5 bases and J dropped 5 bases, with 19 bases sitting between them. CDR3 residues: CSAPGQGPWDEQYF. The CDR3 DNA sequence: TGCAGTGCTCCCGGTCAGGGGCCCTGGGACGAGCAGTACTTC.

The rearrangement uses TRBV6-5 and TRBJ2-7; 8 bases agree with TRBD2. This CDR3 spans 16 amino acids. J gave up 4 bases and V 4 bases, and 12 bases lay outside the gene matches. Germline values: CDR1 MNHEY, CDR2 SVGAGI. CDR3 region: CASSSSSTSGGYEQYF. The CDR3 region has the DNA TGTGCCAGCAGTTCCTCAAGTACTAGCGGAGGATACGAGCAGTACTTC.

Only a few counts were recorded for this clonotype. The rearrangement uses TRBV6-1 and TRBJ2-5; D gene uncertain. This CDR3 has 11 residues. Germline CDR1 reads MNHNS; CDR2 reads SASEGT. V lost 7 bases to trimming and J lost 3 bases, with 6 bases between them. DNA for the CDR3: TGTGCCAGCACCCTAGAAGAGACCCAGTACTTC. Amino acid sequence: CASTLEETQYF.

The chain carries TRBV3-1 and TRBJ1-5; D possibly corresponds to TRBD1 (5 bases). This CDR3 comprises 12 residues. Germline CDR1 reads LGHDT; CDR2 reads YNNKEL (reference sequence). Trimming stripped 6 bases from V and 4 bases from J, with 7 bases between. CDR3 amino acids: CASSGANQPQHF. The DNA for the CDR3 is TGTGCCAGCAGTGGGGCAAATCAGCCCCAGCATTTT. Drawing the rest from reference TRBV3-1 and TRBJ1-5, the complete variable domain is DTAVSQTPKYLVTQMGNDKSIKCEQNLGHDTMYWYKQDSKKFLKIMFSYNNKELIINETVPNRFSPKSPDKAHLNLHINSLELGDSAVYFCASSGANQPQHFGDGTRLSIL.

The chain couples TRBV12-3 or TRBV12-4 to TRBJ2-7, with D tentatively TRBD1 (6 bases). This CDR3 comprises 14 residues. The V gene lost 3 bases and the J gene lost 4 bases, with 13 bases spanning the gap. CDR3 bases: TGTGCCAGCAGTTTTCTCACAGGGTCTTACGAGCAGTACTTC. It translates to CASSFLTGSYEQYF.

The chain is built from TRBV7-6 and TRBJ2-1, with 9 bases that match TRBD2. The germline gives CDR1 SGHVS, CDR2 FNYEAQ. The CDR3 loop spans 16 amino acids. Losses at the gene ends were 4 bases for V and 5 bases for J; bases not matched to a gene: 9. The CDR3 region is CASSSVLAGNHNEQFF. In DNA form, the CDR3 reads TGTGCCAGCAGCTCGGTCCTAGCGGGGAACCACAATGAGCAGTTCTTC.

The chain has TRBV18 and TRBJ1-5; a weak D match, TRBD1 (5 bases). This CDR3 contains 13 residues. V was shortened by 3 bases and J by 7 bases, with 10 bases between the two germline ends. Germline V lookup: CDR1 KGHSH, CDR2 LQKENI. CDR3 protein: CASSPAGDQPQHF. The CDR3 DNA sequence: TGTGCCAGCTCACCGGCTGGGGACCAGCCCCAGCATTTT.

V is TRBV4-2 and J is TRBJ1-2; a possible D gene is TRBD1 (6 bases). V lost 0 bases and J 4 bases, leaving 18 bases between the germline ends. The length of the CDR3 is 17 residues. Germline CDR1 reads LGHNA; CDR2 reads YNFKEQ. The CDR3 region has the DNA TGTGCCAGCAGCCAAGAACTCCGACAGGCTATAGGCTATGGCTACACCTTC. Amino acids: CASSQELRQAIGYGYTF.

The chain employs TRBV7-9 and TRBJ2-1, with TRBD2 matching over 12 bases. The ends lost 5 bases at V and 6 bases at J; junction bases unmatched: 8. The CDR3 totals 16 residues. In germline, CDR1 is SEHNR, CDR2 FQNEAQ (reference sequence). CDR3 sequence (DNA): TGTGCCAGCAGCGCCCAACTAGCGGGGGGTTTCAATGAGCAGTTCTTC. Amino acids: CASSAQLAGGFNEQFF.

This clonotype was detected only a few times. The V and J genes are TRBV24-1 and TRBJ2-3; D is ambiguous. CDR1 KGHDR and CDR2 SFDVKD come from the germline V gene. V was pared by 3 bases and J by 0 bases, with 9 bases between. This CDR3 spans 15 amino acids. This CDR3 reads CATSDASTSTDTQYF. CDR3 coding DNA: TGTGCCACCAGTGATGCCTCCACTAGCACAGATACGCAGTATTTT.